What follows describes a single T cell receptor (beta chain). The data were obtained in a study of blood T cell repertoires in COVID-19. For the study at large: Collection of acute and convalescent COVID-19 samples took place in the United States, Italy and Spain.

In terms of age and location, participants ranged from about 18 to 90 years and lived in approximately 26 US areas. The recovered donors of Cohort 3 showed two negative PCRs, clearance, or symptom resolution. The CDR3 extends over 16 amino acids. CDR1 and CDR2 from the germline V gene are KGHSH and LQKENI. After removal of 2 bases from V and 4 bases from J, the junction contained 8 bases not matched to a gene. Per the original methods: From reference gene primer amplification, estimates of nucleated cell counts were derived. TCRdb's copy holds only in-frame clones and misses some; the assay was immunoSEQ multiplex PCR. Clone size and the V and J calls come from that table; the DNA yielded D and trimming. The sample consists of roughly 200,000 clones, 85% to 90% of them appearing once.

The chain carries TRBV18 and TRBJ1-3; 7 bases match TRBD1. This receptor was taken from a man between 35 and 55 years old who had recovered from COVID-19. The material sequenced was PBMCs or T cells enriched from blood (not recorded which). The CDR3: CASSPSQGVLGNTIYF. CDR3 in DNA: TGTGCCAGCTCACCAAGCCAGGGGGTTCTGGGAAACACCATATATTTT. The full variable domain, in which reference TRBV18 and TRBJ1-3 provide the parts outside the CDR3, is NAGVMQNPRHLVRRRGQEARLRCSPMKGHSHVYWYRQLPEEGLKFMVYLQKENIIDESGMPKERFSAEFPKEGPSILRIQQVVRGDSAAYFCASSPSQGVLGNTIYFGEGSWLTVV.